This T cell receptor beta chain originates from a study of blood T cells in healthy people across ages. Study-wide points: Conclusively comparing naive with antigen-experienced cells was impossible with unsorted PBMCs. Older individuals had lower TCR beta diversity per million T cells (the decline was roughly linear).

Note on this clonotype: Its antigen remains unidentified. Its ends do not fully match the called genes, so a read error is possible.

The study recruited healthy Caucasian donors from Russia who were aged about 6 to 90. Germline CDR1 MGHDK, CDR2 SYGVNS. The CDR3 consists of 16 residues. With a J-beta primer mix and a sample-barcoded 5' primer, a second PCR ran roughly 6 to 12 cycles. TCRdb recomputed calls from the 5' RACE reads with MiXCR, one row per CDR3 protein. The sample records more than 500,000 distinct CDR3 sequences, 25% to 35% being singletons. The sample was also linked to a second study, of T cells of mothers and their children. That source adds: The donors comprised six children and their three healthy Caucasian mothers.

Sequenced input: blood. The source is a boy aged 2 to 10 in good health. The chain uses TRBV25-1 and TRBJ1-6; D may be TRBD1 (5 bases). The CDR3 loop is CASSERTGSYNSPLHF. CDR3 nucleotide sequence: TGTGCCAGCAGTGAACGTACAGGTTCTTATAATTCGCCCCTCCACTTT.